This T cell receptor beta chain originates from a study of blood T cell repertoires in COVID-19. Using immunoSEQ multiplex PCR, the repertoire was profiled, and TCRdb retains in-frame clones only, with some absent. The sample has fewer than 180,000 clones; roughly nine tenths are singletons. A note on this clone: Other DNA sequences in the sample encode the same CDR3.

The source of this sequence is a woman aged 55-69 years with active or convalescent COVID-19. Sequenced input: peripheral blood.

CDR3: CASSLASVNTEAFF. In nucleotides, the CDR3 is TGTGCCAGCAGCTTAGCGTCGGTGAACACTGAAGCTTTCTTT. The J gene is TRBJ1-1, the V gene TRBV7-9; D remains unclear. Germline V gives CDR1 SEHNR, CDR2 FQNEAQ (reference sequence). Trimming stripped 0 bases from V and 0 bases from J, with 5 bases between. The CDR3 covers 14 residues. Combining the CDR3 with reference TRBV7-9 and TRBJ1-1 gives the whole variable domain DTGVSQNPRHKITKRGQNVTFRCDPISEHNRLYWYRQTLGQGPEFLTYFQNEAQLEKSRLLSDRFSAERPKGSFSTLEIQRTEQGDSAMYLCASSLASVNTEAFFGQGTRLTVV.